This TCR beta chain was captured by sequencing in a study of identical twins. As for this clonotype: The antigen is undetermined.

General study findings and limits: Memory repertoires showed no such pattern, whereas abundant cord blood beta clonotypes carried fewer insertions.

Germline V CDR1 and CDR2: SGHRS, YFSETQ. V gave up 0 bases and J gave up 7 bases; unmatched junction bases: 10. The CDR3 runs 16 residues. Using its own MiXCR run on the 5' RACE reads, TCRdb lists one record per CDR3 protein. The table has 450,000 or so distinct CDR3 sequences, 11% to 15% seen once; the top ten hold about 0.52%. This sample also appeared in a second study, on yellow fever vaccine responses in identical twins. That report adds: Twins' vaccine T cell responses reportedly seemed partly convergent and partly personalized.

The source of this sequence is a woman aged 18 to 35 in good health. V gene TRBV5-1 combines with J gene TRBJ2-1; 7 nucleotides match TRBD2. The sample comprised CD4+ T cells sorted from blood. The CDR3 reads CASSLGWREMLNEQFF. CDR3 bases: TGCGCCAGCAGCTTGGGATGGCGGGAGATGTTGAATGAGCAGTTCTTC.